This T cell receptor beta chain was recovered during a study of cytomegalovirus exposure and HLA in healthy donors. Repertoires were generated with immunoSEQ multiplex PCR, while TCRdb's copy carries only in-frame clones and drops some. The data contain 200,000 or so clones, around 86% of them seen just once; the ten biggest clones take up 1.5% to 2.5%. The CDR3 has 13 amino acids. Trimming at V came to 7 bases and at J to 3 bases, leaving 4 bases not matched to a gene. The V gene's germline CDR1 is KGHSH and CDR2 LQKENI. The chain carries TRBV18 and TRBJ1-2; 8 bases fit TRBD1. The sequence was collected from a woman under 30 in good health and CMV-seropositive. Sequenced sample: PBMCs. In nucleotides, the CDR3 is TGTGCCAGCTGTCCGGGACAGGACTATGGCTACACCTTC. It specifies CASCPGQDYGYTF.